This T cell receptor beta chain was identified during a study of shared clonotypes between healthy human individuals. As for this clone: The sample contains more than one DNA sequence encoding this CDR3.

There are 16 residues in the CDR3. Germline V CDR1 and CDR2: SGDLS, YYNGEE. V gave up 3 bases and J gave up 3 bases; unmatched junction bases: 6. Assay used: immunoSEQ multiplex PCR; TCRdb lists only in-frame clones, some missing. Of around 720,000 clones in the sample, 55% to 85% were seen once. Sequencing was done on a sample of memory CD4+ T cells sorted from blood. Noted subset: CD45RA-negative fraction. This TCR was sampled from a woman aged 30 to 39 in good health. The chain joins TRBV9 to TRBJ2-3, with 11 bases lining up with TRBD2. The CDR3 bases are TGTGCCAGCAGCGCCTTAGCGGGAGGGGGTACAGATACGCAGTATTTT. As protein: CASSALAGGGTDTQYF.